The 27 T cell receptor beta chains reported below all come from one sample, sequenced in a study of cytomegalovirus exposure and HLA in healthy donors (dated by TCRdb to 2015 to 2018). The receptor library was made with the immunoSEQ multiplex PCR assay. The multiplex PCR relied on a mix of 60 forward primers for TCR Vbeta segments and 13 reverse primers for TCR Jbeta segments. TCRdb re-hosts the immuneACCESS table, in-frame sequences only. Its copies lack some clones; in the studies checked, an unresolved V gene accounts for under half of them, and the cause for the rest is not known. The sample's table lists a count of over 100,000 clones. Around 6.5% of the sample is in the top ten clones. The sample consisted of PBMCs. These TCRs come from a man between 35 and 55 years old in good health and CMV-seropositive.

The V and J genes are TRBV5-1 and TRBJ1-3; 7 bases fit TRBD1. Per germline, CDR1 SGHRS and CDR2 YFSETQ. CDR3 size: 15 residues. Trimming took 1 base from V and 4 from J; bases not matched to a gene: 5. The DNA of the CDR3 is TGCGCCAGCAGCTTGACAGGGGATGACGGAAACACCATATATTTT. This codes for CASSLTGDDGNTIYF.

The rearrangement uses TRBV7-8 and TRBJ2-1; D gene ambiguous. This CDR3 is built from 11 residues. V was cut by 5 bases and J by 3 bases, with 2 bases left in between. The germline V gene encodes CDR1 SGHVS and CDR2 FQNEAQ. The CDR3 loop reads CASSHYNEQFF. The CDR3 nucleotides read TGTGCCAGCAGCCACTACAATGAGCAGTTCTTC.

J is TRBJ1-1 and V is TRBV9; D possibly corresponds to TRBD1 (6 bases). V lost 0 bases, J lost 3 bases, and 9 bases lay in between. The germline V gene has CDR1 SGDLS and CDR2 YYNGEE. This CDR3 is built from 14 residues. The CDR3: CASSVDGGYTEAFF. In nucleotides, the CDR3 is TGTGCCAGCAGCGTAGATGGGGGCTACACTGAAGCTTTCTTT.

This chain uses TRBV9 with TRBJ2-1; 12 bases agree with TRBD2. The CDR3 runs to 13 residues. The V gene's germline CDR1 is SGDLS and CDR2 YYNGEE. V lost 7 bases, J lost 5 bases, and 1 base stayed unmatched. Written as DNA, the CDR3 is TGTGCCAGCGGACTAGCGGGAAACAATGAGCAGTTCTTC. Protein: CASGLAGNNEQFF.

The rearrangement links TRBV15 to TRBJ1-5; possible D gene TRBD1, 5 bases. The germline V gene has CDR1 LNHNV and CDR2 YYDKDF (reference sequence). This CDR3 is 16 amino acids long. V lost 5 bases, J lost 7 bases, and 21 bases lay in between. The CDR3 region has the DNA TGTGCCACCAGCTCTACGCAGGGAGGTGGGGGGCAGCCCCAGCATTTT. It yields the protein CATSSTQGGGGQPQHF.

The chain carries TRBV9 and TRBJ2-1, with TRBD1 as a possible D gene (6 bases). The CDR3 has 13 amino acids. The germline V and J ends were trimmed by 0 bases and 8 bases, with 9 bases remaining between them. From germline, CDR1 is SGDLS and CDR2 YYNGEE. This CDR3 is CASSVDRVHEQFF. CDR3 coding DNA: TGTGCCAGCAGCGTAGACAGGGTTCATGAGCAGTTCTTC.

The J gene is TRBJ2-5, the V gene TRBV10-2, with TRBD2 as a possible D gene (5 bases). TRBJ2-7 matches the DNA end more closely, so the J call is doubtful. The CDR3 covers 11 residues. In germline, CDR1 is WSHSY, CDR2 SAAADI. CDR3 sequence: CASSGGSEQYF. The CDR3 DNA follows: TGCGCCAGCAGTGGAGGGTCCGAGCAGTACTTC.

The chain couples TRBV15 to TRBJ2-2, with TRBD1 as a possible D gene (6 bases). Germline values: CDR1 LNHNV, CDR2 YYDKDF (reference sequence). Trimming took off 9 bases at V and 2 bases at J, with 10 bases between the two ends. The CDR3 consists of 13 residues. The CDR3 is CATRTANTGELFF. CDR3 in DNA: TGTGCCACTAGGACAGCCAACACCGGGGAGCTGTTTTTT.

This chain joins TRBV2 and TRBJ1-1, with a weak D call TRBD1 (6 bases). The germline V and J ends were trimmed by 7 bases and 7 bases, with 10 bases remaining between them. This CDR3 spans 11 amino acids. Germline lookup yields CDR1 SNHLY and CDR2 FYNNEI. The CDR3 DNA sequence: TGTGCCAGCATGCAGGGGATTGAAGCTTTCTTT. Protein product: CASMQGIEAFF.

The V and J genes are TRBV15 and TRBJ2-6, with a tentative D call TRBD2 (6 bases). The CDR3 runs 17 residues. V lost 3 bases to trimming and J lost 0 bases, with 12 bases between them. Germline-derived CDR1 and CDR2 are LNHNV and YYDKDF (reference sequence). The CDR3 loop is CATSRPGLTSGANVLTF. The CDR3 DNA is TGTGCCACCAGCAGGCCGGGACTCACCTCTGGGGCCAACGTCCTGACTTTC.

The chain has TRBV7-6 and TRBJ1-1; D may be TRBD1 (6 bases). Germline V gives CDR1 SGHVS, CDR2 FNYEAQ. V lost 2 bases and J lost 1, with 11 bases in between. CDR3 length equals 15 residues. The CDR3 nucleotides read TGTGCCAGCAGCTTATATAGACAGGCGAACACTGAAGCTTTCTTT. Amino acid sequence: CASSLYRQANTEAFF.

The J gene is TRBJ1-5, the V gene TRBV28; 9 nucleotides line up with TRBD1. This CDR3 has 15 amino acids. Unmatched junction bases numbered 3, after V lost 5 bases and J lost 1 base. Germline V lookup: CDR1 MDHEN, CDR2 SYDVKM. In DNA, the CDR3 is TGTGCCAGCAGTCCCGGGACAGGGAGCAATCAGCCCCAGCATTTT. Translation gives CASSPGTGSNQPQHF.

CDR3 sequence reads: CASSTLAGDLYEQYF. CDR3 nucleotides: TGTGCCAGCAGTACCCTAGCGGGAGATTTATACGAGCAGTACTTC. The chain joins TRBV6-5 to TRBJ2-7; 10 nucleotides line up with TRBD2. Trimming removed 5 bases from V and 4 bases from J; junction bases left unmatched: 8. The CDR3 runs to 15 residues. Germline CDR1 reads MNHEY; CDR2 reads SVGAGI.

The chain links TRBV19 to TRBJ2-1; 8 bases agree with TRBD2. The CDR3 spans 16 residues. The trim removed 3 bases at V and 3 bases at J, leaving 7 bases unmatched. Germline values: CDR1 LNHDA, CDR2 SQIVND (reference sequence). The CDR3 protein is CASSILLAGFYNEQFF. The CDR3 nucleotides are TGTGCCAGTAGTATCCTTCTAGCGGGCTTCTACAATGAGCAGTTCTTC.

The CDR3 DNA reads TGTGCCAGCAGTTTAACTCCTTGGGCCGATCTTAGCTACACCTTC. It translates to CASSLTPWADLSYTF. The chain carries TRBV28 and TRBJ1-2; D is ambiguous. Germline CDR1 is MDHEN and CDR2 is SYDVKM. There are 15 residues in the CDR3. The V end was cut by 2 bases, the J end by 9 bases, with 19 bases between.

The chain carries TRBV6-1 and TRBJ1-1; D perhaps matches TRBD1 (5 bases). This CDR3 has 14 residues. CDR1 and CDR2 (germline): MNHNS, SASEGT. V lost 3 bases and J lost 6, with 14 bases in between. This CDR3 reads CASSERGVESEAFF. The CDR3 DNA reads TGTGCCAGCAGTGAGCGGGGGGTAGAGTCTGAAGCTTTCTTT.

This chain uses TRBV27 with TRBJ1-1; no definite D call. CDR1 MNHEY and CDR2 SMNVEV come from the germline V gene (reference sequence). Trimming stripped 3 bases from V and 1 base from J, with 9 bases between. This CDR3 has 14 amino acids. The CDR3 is CASSLVGGNTEAFF. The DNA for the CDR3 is TGTGCCAGCAGTTTGGTGGGAGGGAACACTGAAGCTTTCTTT.

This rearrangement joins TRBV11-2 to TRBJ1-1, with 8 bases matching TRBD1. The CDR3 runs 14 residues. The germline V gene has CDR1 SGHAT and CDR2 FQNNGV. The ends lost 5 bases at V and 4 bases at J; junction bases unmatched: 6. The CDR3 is CASSPGQARTEAFF. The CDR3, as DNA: TGTGCCAGCAGCCCGGGACAGGCTCGCACTGAAGCTTTCTTT.

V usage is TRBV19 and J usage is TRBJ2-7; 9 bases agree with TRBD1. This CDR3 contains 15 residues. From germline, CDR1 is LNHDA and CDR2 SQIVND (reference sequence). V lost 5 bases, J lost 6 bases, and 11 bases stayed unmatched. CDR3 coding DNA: TGTGCCAGTAGTTGGGGACAGGGAGCACTAGGCGAGCAGTACTTC. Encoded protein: CASSWGQGALGEQYF.

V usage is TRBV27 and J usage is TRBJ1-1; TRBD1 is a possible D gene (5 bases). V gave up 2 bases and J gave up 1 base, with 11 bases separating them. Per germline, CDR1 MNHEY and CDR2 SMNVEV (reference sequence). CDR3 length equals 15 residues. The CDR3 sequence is CASSLTAGRNTEAFF. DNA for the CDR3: TGTGCCAGCAGTTTAACGGCGGGACGGAACACTGAAGCTTTCTTT.

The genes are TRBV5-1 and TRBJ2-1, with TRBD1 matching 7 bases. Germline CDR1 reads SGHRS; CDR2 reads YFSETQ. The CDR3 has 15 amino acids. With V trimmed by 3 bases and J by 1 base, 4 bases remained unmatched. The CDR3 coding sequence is TGCGCCAGCAGCTCGAGACAGGGTTCCTACAATGAGCAGTTCTTC. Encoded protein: CASSSRQGSYNEQFF.

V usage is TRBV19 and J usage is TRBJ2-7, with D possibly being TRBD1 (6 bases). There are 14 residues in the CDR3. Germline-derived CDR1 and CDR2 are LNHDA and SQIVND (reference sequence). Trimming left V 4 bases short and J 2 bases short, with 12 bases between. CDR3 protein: CASSKRQATYEQYF. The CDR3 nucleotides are TGTGCCAGTAGTAAACGACAGGCCACCTACGAGCAGTACTTC.

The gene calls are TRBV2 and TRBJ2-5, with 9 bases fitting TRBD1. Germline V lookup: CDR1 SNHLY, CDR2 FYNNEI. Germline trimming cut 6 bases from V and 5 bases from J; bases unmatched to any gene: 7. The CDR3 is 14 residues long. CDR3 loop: CASRLGTGKETQYF. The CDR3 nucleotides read TGTGCCAGCAGGCTAGGGACAGGGAAGGAGACCCAGTACTTC. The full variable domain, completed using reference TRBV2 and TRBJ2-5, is EPEVTQTPSHQVTQMGQEVILRCVPISNHLYFYWYRQILGQKVEFLVSFYNNEISEKSEIFDDQFSVERPDGSNFTLKIRSTKLEDSAMYFCASRLGTGKETQYFGPGTRLLVL.

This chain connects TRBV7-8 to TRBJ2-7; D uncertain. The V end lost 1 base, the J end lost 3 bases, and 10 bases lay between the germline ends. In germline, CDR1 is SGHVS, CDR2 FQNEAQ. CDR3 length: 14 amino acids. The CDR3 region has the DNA TGTGCCAGCAGCTTAGGTTCACAGATCTACGAGCAGTACTTC. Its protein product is CASSLGSQIYEQYF.

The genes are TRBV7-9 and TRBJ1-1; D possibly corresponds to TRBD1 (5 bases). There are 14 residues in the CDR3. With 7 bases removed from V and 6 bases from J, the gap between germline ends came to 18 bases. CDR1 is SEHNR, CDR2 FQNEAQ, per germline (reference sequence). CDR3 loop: CASIPSSRVAEAFF. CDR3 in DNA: TGTGCCAGCATCCCCTCGAGCAGGGTGGCTGAAGCTTTCTTT.

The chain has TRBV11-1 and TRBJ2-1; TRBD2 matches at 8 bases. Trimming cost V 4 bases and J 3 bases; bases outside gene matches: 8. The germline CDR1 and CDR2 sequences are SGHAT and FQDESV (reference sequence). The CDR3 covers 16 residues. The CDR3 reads CASSSERTSNYNEQFF. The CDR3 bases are TGTGCCAGCAGCTCAGAGAGGACTAGCAACTACAATGAGCAGTTCTTC.

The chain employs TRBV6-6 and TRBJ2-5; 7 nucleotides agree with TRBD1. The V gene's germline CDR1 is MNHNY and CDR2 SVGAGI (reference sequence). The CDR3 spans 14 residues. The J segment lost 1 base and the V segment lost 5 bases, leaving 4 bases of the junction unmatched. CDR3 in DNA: TGTGCCAGCAGTAACGACAGGGTCCAAGAGACCCAGTACTTC. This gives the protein CASSNDRVQETQYF.